The rows below give T cell receptor beta chains drawn from one sample of a study of CD8+ T cells in alopecia areata. Clones were read by immunoSEQ multiplex PCR, and TCRdb kept only the in-frame ones, dropping some. Of 20,000 to 30,000 clones in the sample, 40% to 60% were seen once. Sample: NKG2D-high CD8+ T cells sorted from blood. These receptor sequences come from a human donor with alopecia areata. Each CDR3 is given with its conserved first and last residue. A D gene is named only where the DNA matches it firmly. Clone size is given for some rows only: seen once, a few or many times, or a class if the clone is expanded.

>NA|TRBJ1-4|TRBV7-3|few
CASSLRKQPLFF
TGTGCCAGCAGCTTAAGGAAACAGCCATTGTTTTTT
>NA|TRBJ2-1|TRBV5-1|NA
CASRGELADEQFF
TGCGCCAGCAGAGGTGAGCTAGCTGATGAGCAGTTCTTC
>NA|TRBJ2-5|TRBV28|few
CASSFPAIRETQYF
TGTGCCAGCAGTTTCCCGGCAATAAGAGAGACCCAGTACTTC
>NA|TRBJ2-1|TRBV28|NA
CASRSTSFEQFF
TGTGCCAGCAGATCCACTAGTTTCGAGCAGTTCTTC
>NA|TRBJ2-1|TRBV4-1|few
CASGPRGDEQFF
TGCGCCAGCGGTCCTAGGGGGGATGAGCAGTTCTTC
>NA|TRBJ1-1|TRBV6-6|few
CASKSDRNTEAFF
TGTGCCAGCAAATCAGACAGGAACACTGAAGCTTTCTTT
>NA|TRBJ2-1|TRBV19|NA
CASSTELAFYNEQFF
TGTGCCAGTAGTACCGAGCTAGCGTTTTACAATGAGCAGTTCTTC
>NA|TRBJ2-7|TRBV20-1|NA
CSLRAGYEQYF
TGCAGCCTGCGTGCAGGGTACGAGCAGTACTTC
>NA|TRBJ2-7|TRBV11-2|NA
CASSLVVSDSNLHEQYF
TGTGCCAGCAGCTTAGTAGTATCGGACAGTAATCTCCACGAGCAGTACTTC
>NA|TRBJ1-1|TRBV7-9|few
CASSLTGRTTEAFF
TGTGCCAGCAGCTTAACCGGCAGAACCACTGAAGCTTTCTTT
>NA|TRBJ2-1|TRBV6-5|NA
CASRHRDPYNEQFF
TGTGCCAGCAGACACCGGGACCCCTACAATGAGCAGTTCTTC
>TRBD1|TRBJ2-1|TRBV10-3|NA
CATRDSVNEQFF
TGTGCCACCCGGGACAGTGTGAATGAGCAGTTCTTC
>TRBD1|TRBJ2-7|TRBV25-1|NA
CASSEWAGGGHEQYF
TGTGCCAGCAGTGAATGGGCAGGGGGCGGACACGAGCAGTACTTC
>TRBD2|TRBJ2-5|TRBV13|few
CASSQIAGGETQYF
TGTGCCAGCAGCCAGATAGCGGGAGGAGAGACCCAGTACTTC
>NA|TRBJ2-7|TRBV5-4|NA
CASRLRPLAVYEQYF
TGTGCCAGCAGACTCCGGCCGCTAGCAGTGTACGAGCAGTACTTC
>NA|TRBJ2-1|TRBV9|NA
CASSVKSSYNEQFF
TGTGCCAGCAGCGTCAAGAGCTCCTACAATGAGCAGTTCTTC
>NA|TRBJ2-1|TRBV2|few
CASSPRTIYNEQFF
TGTGCCAGCAGCCCACGAACTATATACAATGAGCAGTTCTTC
>NA|TRBJ2-1|TRBV4-1|NA
CASSQPTGSEQFF
TGCGCCAGCAGCCAACCTACAGGGAGTGAGCAGTTCTTC
>NA|TRBJ1-2|TRBV28|NA
CASRRTGRSRDGYTF
TGTGCCAGCAGGCGAACGGGACGTTCTAGGGATGGCTACACCTTC
>NA|TRBJ2-3|TRBV4-1|NA
CASSRDFPSTDTQYF
TGCGCCAGCAGTAGGGACTTCCCTAGCACAGATACGCAGTATTTT
>TRBD2|TRBJ2-7|TRBV5-1|NA
CASSPGGHEQYF
TGCGCCAGCAGCCCGGGAGGACACGAGCAGTACTTC
>NA|TRBJ1-1|TRBV13|NA
CASSFSSTEAFF
TGTGCCAGCAGCTTTTCGAGCACTGAAGCTTTCTTT
>NA|TRBJ2-1|TRBV28|few
CASSLWGQPPNEQFF
TGTGCCAGCAGTTTATGGGGCCAACCCCCCAATGAGCAGTTCTTC
>NA|TRBJ2-4|TRBV27|medium-sized
CASSLGSSADIQYF
TGTGCCAGCAGTTTAGGGAGTTCGGCCGACATTCAGTACTTC